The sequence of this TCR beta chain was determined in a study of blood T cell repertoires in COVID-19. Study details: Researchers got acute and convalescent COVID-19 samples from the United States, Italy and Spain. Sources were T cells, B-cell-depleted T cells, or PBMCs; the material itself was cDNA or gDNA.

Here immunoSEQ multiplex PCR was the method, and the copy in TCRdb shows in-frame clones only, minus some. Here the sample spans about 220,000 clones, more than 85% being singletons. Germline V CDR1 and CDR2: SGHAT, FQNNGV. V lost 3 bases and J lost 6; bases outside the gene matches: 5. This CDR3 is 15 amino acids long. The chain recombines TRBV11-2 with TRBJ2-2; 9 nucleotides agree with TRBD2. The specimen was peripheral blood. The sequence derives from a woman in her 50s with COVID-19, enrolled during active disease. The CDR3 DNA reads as TGTGCCAGCAGCTTGCCGGCGGGGGGGCCCGGGGAGCTGTTTTTT. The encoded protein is CASSLPAGGPGELFF.